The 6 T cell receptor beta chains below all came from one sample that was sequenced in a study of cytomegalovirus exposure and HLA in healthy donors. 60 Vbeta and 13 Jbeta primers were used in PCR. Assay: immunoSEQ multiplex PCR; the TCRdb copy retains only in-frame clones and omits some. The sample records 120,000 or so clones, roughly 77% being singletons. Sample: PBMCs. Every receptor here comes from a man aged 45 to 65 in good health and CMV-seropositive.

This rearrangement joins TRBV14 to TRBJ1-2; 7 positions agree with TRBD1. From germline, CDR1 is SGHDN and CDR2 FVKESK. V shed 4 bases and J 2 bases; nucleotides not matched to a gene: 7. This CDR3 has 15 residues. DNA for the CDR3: TGTGCCAGCAGCCGGCTATCGGACAGGAACTATGGCTACACCTTC. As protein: CASSRLSDRNYGYTF.

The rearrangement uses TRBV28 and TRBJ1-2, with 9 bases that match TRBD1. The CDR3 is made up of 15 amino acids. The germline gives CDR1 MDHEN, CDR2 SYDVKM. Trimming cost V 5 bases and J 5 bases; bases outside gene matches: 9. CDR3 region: CASSPGTGLNYGYTF. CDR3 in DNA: TGTGCCAGCAGTCCTGGGACAGGGTTGAATTATGGCTACACCTTC.

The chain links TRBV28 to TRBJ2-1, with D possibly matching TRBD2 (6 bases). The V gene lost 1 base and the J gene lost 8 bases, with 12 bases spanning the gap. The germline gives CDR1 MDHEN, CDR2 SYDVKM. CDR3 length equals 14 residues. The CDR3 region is CASSLFRGNDEQFF. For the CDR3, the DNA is TGTGCCAGCAGTTTATTCCGGGGGAACGATGAGCAGTTCTTC.

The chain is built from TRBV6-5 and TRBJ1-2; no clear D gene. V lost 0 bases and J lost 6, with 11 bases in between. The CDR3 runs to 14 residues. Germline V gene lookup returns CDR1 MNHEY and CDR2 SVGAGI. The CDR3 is CASSYSGRWNGYTF. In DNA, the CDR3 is TGTGCCAGCAGTTACTCGGGCCGGTGGAATGGCTACACCTTC.

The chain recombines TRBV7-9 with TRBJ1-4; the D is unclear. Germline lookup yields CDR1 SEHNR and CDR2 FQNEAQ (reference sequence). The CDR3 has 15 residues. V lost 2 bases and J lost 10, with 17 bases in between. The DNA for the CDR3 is TGTGCCAGCAGCTTACTCGCGGGGAGTTCGGGAAAACTGTTTTTT. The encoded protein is CASSLLAGSSGKLFF.

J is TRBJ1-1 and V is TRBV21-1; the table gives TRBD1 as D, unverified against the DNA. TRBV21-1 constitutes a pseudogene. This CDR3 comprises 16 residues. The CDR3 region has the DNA TGTGCCAGCAGCAAAGAGTCGATGGGCGCGAACACTGAAGCTTTCTTT. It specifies CASSKESMGANTEAFF.